Sequencing of this T cell receptor (beta chain) was carried out in a study of cytomegalovirus exposure and HLA in healthy donors. V shed 5 bases and J shed 0 bases, with 24 bases lying between them. The CDR3 length is 19 residues. CDR1 and CDR2 (germline): SEHNR, FQNEAQ (reference sequence). PCR involved 60 Vbeta and 13 Jbeta primers. Using immunoSEQ multiplex PCR, the repertoire was profiled, and TCRdb retains in-frame clones only, with some absent. This sample lists 150,000 to 200,000 clones; its ten largest clones have about 6.8%. The sequence came from a young man in good health and CMV-seronegative. Sequenced material: PBMCs. The chain has TRBV7-9 and TRBJ2-3, with a possible D match to TRBD2 (5 bases). CDR3 coding DNA: TGTGCCAGCAGCCCGGGAAAGCGGCGCTCGCCTTCTAGCACAGATACGCAGTATTTT. As protein: CASSPGKRRSPSSTDTQYF.